Each of the 6 T cell receptor beta chains below was sequenced from the same sample in a study of regulatory T cells in long-lasting Graves disease. Arm-PCR of CDR3 regions and iRepertoire HTBI primers were used to build TCR beta libraries. Using its own MiXCR run on the multiplex PCR reads, TCRdb lists one record per CDR3 protein. The profile shows 400,000 to 550,000 distinct CDR3 sequences, around 15% of them singletons. Time point: newly diagnosed GD, antithyroid drugs for less than 3 months. The TCR library was prepared using RNA isolated from PBMCs. These same records also appear under a second study, on T cells in Graves' hyperthyroidism and ophthalmopathy.

The sample consisted of peripheral blood mononuclear cells (PBMCs), taken at new diagnosis, from a patient treated with antithyroid drugs. These receptors were collected from a young woman with Graves disease.

The table lists this clonotype with many counts. Germline and junction disagree at one end, which may indicate a read error. The chain is built from TRBV20-1 and TRBJ2-7; 7 bases agree with TRBD1. The CDR3 is 13 residues long. The germline gives CDR1 DFQATT, CDR2 SNEGSKA (reference sequence). The CDR3 DNA reads TGCAGTGCTAGACGCCAGGGGGTTGGTGAGCAATACTTC. As protein: CSARRQGVGEQYF.

The chain employs TRBV9 and TRBJ2-5; 10 bases fit TRBD1. There are 17 residues in the CDR3. The V gene end was trimmed by 3 bases and the J gene end by 1 base; junction bases not matched to a gene: 9. CDR1 is SGDLS, CDR2 YYNGEE, per germline. The CDR3 spells CASSAIDRGLIQETQYF. The CDR3 DNA follows: TGTGCCAGCAGCGCGATAGACAGGGGGCTTATCCAAGAGACCCAGTACTTC.

This clonotype appeared a few times. This chain links TRBV3-1 with TRBJ1-2, with 11 nucleotides matching TRBD1. The V and J ends lost 1 base and 8 bases, in that order; junction bases with no gene match: 6. The CDR3 contains 15 residues. Germline-derived CDR1 and CDR2 are LGHDT and YNNKEL (reference sequence). CDR3 bases: TGTGCCAGCAGCCAAGTCCCCGGACAGGGGGCAGGCTACACCTTC. Translated, it gives CASSQVPGQGAGYTF.

The sample holds many counts of this clonotype. This chain joins TRBV27 and TRBJ1-1; D is undetermined. CDR3 length: 15 residues. Germline V lookup: CDR1 MNHEY, CDR2 SMNVEV (reference sequence). Trimming cost V 5 bases and J 1 base, with 14 bases left between them. DNA for the CDR3: TGTGCCAGCAGTGGCCTAGGGATATCGAACACTGAAGCTTTCTTT. Its protein is CASSGLGISNTEAFF.

This clonotype showed up many times. The chain uses TRBV5-8 and TRBJ2-7; the match to TRBD2 covers 7 bases. V lost 2 bases, J lost 4 bases, and 6 bases stayed unmatched. This CDR3 is 14 amino acids long. From germline, CDR1 is SGHTS and CDR2 YDEGEE. CDR3 in amino acids: CASSFAGVGYEQYF. CDR3 in DNA: TGTGCCAGCAGCTTTGCGGGAGTAGGTTACGAGCAGTACTTC.

This clonotype was seen many times. As DNA, the CDR3 is TGTGCCAGCAGTTCACCGGGACTAGGGCTCATCCTCAACAATGAGCAGTTCTTC. It yields the protein CASSSPGLGLILNNEQFF. The chain has TRBV28 and TRBJ2-1, with TRBD2 identical over 8 bases. The germline gives CDR1 MDHEN, CDR2 SYDVKM. With 4 bases clipped from V and 5 bases from J, the junction kept 16 bases outside the gene matches. The CDR3 is 18 amino acids.